A selection of T cell receptor beta chains follows, all from one sample in a study of CD8 T cell repertoires and HIV-1 epitope variants. Assay used: immunoSEQ multiplex PCR; TCRdb lists only in-frame clones, some missing. This repertoire shows fewer than 7,000 clones, about 66% found once; its top ten account for roughly 45%. Their target antigens are unknown. Sequenced sample: cultured CD8+ T cells derived from PBMCs. The receptors were gathered from a male donor with HIV. CDR3s include the opening cysteine and the closing phenylalanine or tryptophan. Fields, in order: clone size, D gene, J gene, V gene, CDR3 protein, CDR3 DNA. D genes are given only for firm matches. Rows give clone size only sometimes, using once, few, many, or a class for an expanded clone.

abundance: few; d_gene: -; j_gene: TRBJ1-2; v_gene: TRBV7-2; CDR3aa: CASSTNAGDVTNYGYTF; CDR3nt: TGTGCCAGCAGCACGAATGCTGGCGACGTTACTAACTATGGCTACACCTTC
abundance: -; d_gene: -; j_gene: TRBJ2-1; v_gene: TRBV28; CDR3aa: CASSYFDEQFF; CDR3nt: TGTGCCAGCAGTTATTTTGATGAGCAGTTCTTC
abundance: -; d_gene: TRBD1; j_gene: TRBJ1-2; v_gene: TRBV5-6; CDR3aa: CASSLGDSLYGYTF; CDR3nt: TGTGCCAGCAGCTTGGGGGACAGCCTTTATGGCTACACCTTC
abundance: -; d_gene: -; j_gene: TRBJ2-1; v_gene: TRBV13; CDR3aa: CASSPSIYNEQFF; CDR3nt: TGTGCCAGCTCACCTTCTATCTACAATGAGCAGTTCTTC
abundance: medium-sized; d_gene: -; j_gene: TRBJ2-2; v_gene: TRBV6-5; CDR3aa: CASSSDSTGELFF; CDR3nt: TGTGCCAGCAGCTCGGACAGCACCGGGGAGCTGTTTTTT
abundance: -; d_gene: -; j_gene: TRBJ1-2; v_gene: TRBV6-6; CDR3aa: CASSYFQDRGGYTF; CDR3nt: TGTGCCAGCAGTTACTTCCAGGATCGGGGTGGCTACACCTTC
abundance: medium-sized; d_gene: -; j_gene: TRBJ2-7; v_gene: TRBV19; CDR3aa: CASSIAGDSLYEQYF; CDR3nt: TGTGCCAGTAGTATAGCGGGGGACAGCCTCTACGAGCAGTACTTC
abundance: few; d_gene: -; j_gene: TRBJ2-5; v_gene: TRBV28; CDR3aa: CASSPGQLQETQYF; CDR3nt: TGTGCCAGCAGCCCAGGACAGCTTCAAGAGACCCAGTACTTC
abundance: -; d_gene: -; j_gene: TRBJ2-7; v_gene: TRBV28; CDR3aa: CASSRDISYEQYF; CDR3nt: TGTGCCAGCAGTCGGGACATATCCTACGAGCAGTACTTC
abundance: -; d_gene: TRBD1; j_gene: TRBJ1-4; v_gene: TRBV9; CDR3aa: CASSATGTGNEKLFF; CDR3nt: TGTGCCAGCAGCGCGACCGGGACAGGGAATGAAAAACTGTTTTTT
abundance: -; d_gene: -; j_gene: TRBJ1-1; v_gene: TRBV7-6; CDR3aa: CASSQGSGANTEAFF; CDR3nt: TGTGCCAGCAGCCAAGGTTCAGGGGCGAACACTGAAGCTTTCTTT
abundance: -; d_gene: -; j_gene: TRBJ2-7; v_gene: TRBV11-2; CDR3aa: CASSSEIGSSYEQYF; CDR3nt: TGTGCCAGCAGCAGTGAGATAGGGAGCTCCTACGAGCAGTACTTC
abundance: -; d_gene: -; j_gene: TRBJ1-2; v_gene: TRBV28; CDR3aa: CASSFGGNSYGYTF; CDR3nt: TGTGCCAGCAGTTTCGGGGGAAACTCCTATGGCTACACCTTC
abundance: -; d_gene: TRBD1; j_gene: TRBJ1-2; v_gene: TRBV7-6; CDR3aa: CASSSSTGTGLDGYTF; CDR3nt: TGTGCCAGCAGCTCCTCCACCGGGACAGGGTTAGATGGCTACACCTTC
abundance: -; d_gene: TRBD2; j_gene: TRBJ2-3; v_gene: TRBV5-4; CDR3aa: CASSPDAGDSTDTQYF; CDR3nt: TGTGCCAGCAGCCCTGACGCGGGGGATAGCACAGATACGCAGTATTTT
abundance: -; d_gene: -; j_gene: TRBJ2-7; v_gene: TRBV2; CDR3aa: CASIFATTYEQYF; CDR3nt: TGTGCCAGCATCTTTGCAACAACCTACGAGCAGTACTTC
abundance: -; d_gene: -; j_gene: TRBJ1-1; v_gene: TRBV9; CDR3aa: CASSVGTAGVRAFF; CDR3nt: TGTGCCAGCAGCGTAGGTACGGCAGGAGTTAGAGCTTTCTTT
abundance: -; d_gene: -; j_gene: TRBJ2-2; v_gene: TRBV2; CDR3aa: CASSPPDTGELFF; CDR3nt: TGTGCCAGCAGTCCTCCTGACACCGGGGAGCTGTTTTTT
abundance: -; d_gene: -; j_gene: TRBJ1-5; v_gene: TRBV6-1; CDR3aa: CASSGFWRNQPQHF; CDR3nt: TGTGCCAGCAGTGGGTTTTGGCGAAATCAGCCCCAGCATTTT
abundance: -; d_gene: -; j_gene: TRBJ1-4; v_gene: TRBV2; CDR3aa: CAWGGQTNEKLFF; CDR3nt: TGTGCCTGGGGGGGGCAGACCAATGAAAAACTGTTTTTT
abundance: -; d_gene: TRBD1; j_gene: TRBJ2-7; v_gene: TRBV28; CDR3aa: CASSLRTGADYEQYF; CDR3nt: TGTGCCAGCAGTTTAAGGACAGGGGCGGACTACGAGCAGTACTTC
abundance: -; d_gene: -; j_gene: TRBJ2-5; v_gene: TRBV29-1; CDR3aa: CSVQGFDTQETQYF; CDR3nt: TGCAGCGTTCAAGGTTTCGACACCCAAGAGACCCAGTACTTC
abundance: -; d_gene: TRBD2; j_gene: TRBJ2-3; v_gene: TRBV7-2; CDR3aa: CASSTGLALDTQYF; CDR3nt: TGTGCCAGCAGCACCGGACTAGCTCTAGATACGCAGTATTTT
abundance: few; d_gene: TRBD1; j_gene: TRBJ1-1; v_gene: TRBV15; CDR3aa: CATSRSRGTDEAFF; CDR3nt: TGTGCCACCAGCAGGTCCCGTGGGACAGATGAAGCTTTCTTT
abundance: -; d_gene: -; j_gene: TRBJ2-7; v_gene: TRBV7-9; CDR3aa: CASSFGPENEQYF; CDR3nt: TGTGCCAGCAGCTTCGGACCAGAGAATGAGCAGTACTTC
abundance: -; d_gene: -; j_gene: TRBJ2-7; v_gene: TRBV7-8; CDR3aa: CASSLGDRKYEQYF; CDR3nt: TGTGCCAGCAGCCTAGGAGACAGGAAATACGAGCAGTACTTC
abundance: -; d_gene: TRBD1; j_gene: TRBJ2-3; v_gene: TRBV18; CDR3aa: CASSPLGGSTTDTQYF; CDR3nt: TGTGCCAGCTCACCACTAGGGGGCAGTACCACAGATACGCAGTATTTT
abundance: -; d_gene: TRBD1; j_gene: TRBJ1-1; v_gene: TRBV4-3; CDR3aa: CASSQTRGKDTEAFF; CDR3nt: TGCGCCAGCAGCCAGACCAGGGGGAAGGACACTGAAGCTTTCTTT
abundance: once; d_gene: TRBD1; j_gene: TRBJ1-1; v_gene: TRBV4-3; CDR3aa: CASSLFGQGDTEAFF; CDR3nt: TGCGCCAGCAGCCTTTTCGGACAGGGGGACACTGAAGCTTTCTTT
abundance: -; d_gene: -; j_gene: TRBJ2-7; v_gene: TRBV5-5; CDR3aa: CASSLGVDYEQYF; CDR3nt: TGTGCCAGCAGCTTGGGGGTAGATTACGAGCAGTACTTC
abundance: -; d_gene: TRBD1; j_gene: TRBJ2-1; v_gene: TRBV18; CDR3aa: CASSPKDRGGFF; CDR3nt: TGTGCCAGCTCACCCAAAGACAGGGGTGGGTTCTTC
abundance: once; d_gene: TRBD1; j_gene: TRBJ1-2; v_gene: TRBV6-6; CDR3aa: CASSYSLPGGADGYTF; CDR3nt: TGTGCCAGCAGTTACTCCTTGCCAGGGGGCGCGGATGGCTACACCTTC
abundance: -; d_gene: -; j_gene: TRBJ1-1; v_gene: TRBV5-1; CDR3aa: CASSLYGGTEAFF; CDR3nt: TGCGCCAGCAGCTTATATGGGGGCACTGAAGCTTTCTTT
abundance: -; d_gene: -; j_gene: TRBJ2-2; v_gene: TRBV7-7; CDR3aa: CASSLDPNTGELFF; CDR3nt: TGTGCCAGCAGCTTAGACCCGAACACCGGGGAGCTGTTTTTT
abundance: -; d_gene: -; j_gene: TRBJ2-3; v_gene: TRBV7-9; CDR3aa: CASSFSERVTDTQYF; CDR3nt: TGTGCCAGCAGCTTTTCGGAGCGGGTCACAGATACGCAGTATTTT
abundance: -; d_gene: -; j_gene: TRBJ2-1; v_gene: TRBV25-1; CDR3aa: CASSEETINEQFF; CDR3nt: TGTGCCAGCAGTGAGGAGACTATCAATGAGCAGTTCTTC
abundance: -; d_gene: -; j_gene: TRBJ2-3; v_gene: TRBV7-9; CDR3aa: CASSLEQGWEDTQYF; CDR3nt: TGTGCCAGCAGCTTAGAACAGGGTTGGGAAGATACGCAGTATTTT
abundance: -; d_gene: TRBD1; j_gene: TRBJ2-7; v_gene: TRBV7-9; CDR3aa: CASSLAGQGVDYEQYF; CDR3nt: TGTGCCAGCAGCTTAGCGGGACAGGGGGTGGACTACGAGCAGTACTTC
abundance: -; d_gene: TRBD1; j_gene: TRBJ1-2; v_gene: TRBV4-1; CDR3aa: CASSQDRQGAQDYGYTF; CDR3nt: TGCGCCAGCAGCCAAGATCGACAGGGGGCTCAGGACTATGGCTACACCTTC
abundance: -; d_gene: -; j_gene: TRBJ2-7; v_gene: TRBV7-6; CDR3aa: CASSLYSWNEQYF; CDR3nt: TGTGCCAGCAGCTTGTACAGTTGGAACGAGCAGTACTTC
abundance: -; d_gene: -; j_gene: TRBJ2-5; v_gene: TRBV18; CDR3aa: CASSPEGETQYF; CDR3nt: TGTGCCAGCTCACCCGAGGGAGAGACCCAGTACTTC
abundance: few; d_gene: TRBD2; j_gene: TRBJ2-7; v_gene: TRBV18; CDR3aa: CASSPSGSSYEQYF; CDR3nt: TGTGCCAGCTCACCAAGCGGGAGCTCCTACGAGCAGTACTTC
abundance: -; d_gene: -; j_gene: TRBJ1-2; v_gene: TRBV4-2; CDR3aa: CAGSQDTGNYGYTF; CDR3nt: TGTGCCGGCAGCCAAGATACGGGAAACTATGGCTACACCTTC
abundance: few; d_gene: -; j_gene: TRBJ2-7; v_gene: TRBV19; CDR3aa: CASSIILGNEQYF; CDR3nt: TGTGCCAGTAGTATAATATTGGGAAACGAGCAGTACTTC
abundance: once; d_gene: TRBD2; j_gene: TRBJ2-1; v_gene: TRBV5-1; CDR3aa: CASSLASGLAGNNEQFF; CDR3nt: TGCGCCAGCAGCTTGGCCTCCGGACTAGCGGGAAACAATGAGCAGTTCTTC
abundance: -; d_gene: -; j_gene: TRBJ1-5; v_gene: TRBV28; CDR3aa: CASSQLGETAEPQHF; CDR3nt: TGTGCCAGCAGTCAATTAGGGGAAACGGCTGAGCCCCAGCATTTT
abundance: -; d_gene: -; j_gene: TRBJ2-5; v_gene: TRBV27; CDR3aa: CASFSAEDGQETQYF; CDR3nt: TGTGCCAGCTTCTCGGCAGAGGACGGACAAGAGACCCAGTACTTC
abundance: once; d_gene: -; j_gene: TRBJ2-6; v_gene: TRBV7-6; CDR3aa: CASSFYSGANVLTF; CDR3nt: TGTGCCAGCAGCTTCTACTCTGGGGCCAACGTCCTGACTTTC
abundance: once; d_gene: -; j_gene: TRBJ1-6; v_gene: TRBV5-4; CDR3aa: CASSLRDNSPLHF; CDR3nt: TGTGCCAGCAGCTTACGGGATAATTCACCCCTCCACTTT
abundance: -; d_gene: TRBD2; j_gene: TRBJ2-1; v_gene: TRBV5-6; CDR3aa: CASSLPGLTTYNEQFF; CDR3nt: TGTGCCAGCAGCTTGCCGGGACTAACTACCTACAATGAGCAGTTCTTC